Listed here are 17 T cell receptor beta chains from one sample, sequenced in a study of blood T cell repertoires in COVID-19. Method: immunoSEQ multiplex PCR; TCRdb's copy keeps in-frame clones and lacks some. In the table there are some 180,000 clones, around 80% of which are singletons. Source material: peripheral blood. These receptors were taken from a woman aged 40 to 55 with COVID-19, enrolled during active disease.

The chain is built from TRBV5-4 and TRBJ2-7; D may be TRBD2 (6 bases). CDR1 and CDR2 (germline): SGHNT, YYREEE (reference sequence). The CDR3 is made up of 13 amino acids. Trimming cost V 0 bases and J 3 bases, with 7 bases left between them. The CDR3 reads CASSLDGGYEQYF. The CDR3 DNA follows: TGTGCCAGCAGCTTGGACGGGGGCTACGAGCAGTACTTC.

J is TRBJ2-1 and V is TRBV2, with TRBD2 identical over 12 bases. The CDR3 is 15 amino acids. The V segment lost 7 bases and the J segment 8 bases; nucleotides outside the gene matches: 9. Germline assignment: CDR1 SNHLY and CDR2 FYNNEI. The CDR3 coding sequence is TGTGCCAGCAAACGACTAGCGGGAGCTAGAGATGAGCAGTTCTTC. The encoded protein is CASKRLAGARDEQFF.

J is TRBJ2-1 and V is TRBV2, with D unresolved. Looked up from germline, CDR1 is SNHLY and CDR2 is FYNNEI. V gave up 4 bases and J gave up 10 bases, with 8 bases separating them. This CDR3 spans 11 amino acids. The CDR3 sequence: CASSAVYEQFF. CDR3 DNA sequence: TGTGCCAGCAGTGCCGTCTACGAGCAGTTCTTC.

J is TRBJ1-5 and V is TRBV19; a weak D match, TRBD1 (5 bases). This CDR3 contains 15 residues. Between the trimmed V and J ends, which lost 5 bases and 0 bases, there was a span of 11 bases. Germline V gene sequence: CDR1 LNHDA, CDR2 SQIVND (reference sequence). Here the CDR3 DNA reads TGTGCCAGTAGTCTGCAGGGTTTTAGCAATCAGCCCCAGCATTTT. Translating it yields CASSLQGFSNQPQHF.

This clone was picked up a small number of times. V usage is TRBV6-5 and J usage is TRBJ1-2; D unresolved. The CDR3 has 13 amino acids. The V end lost 6 bases, the J end lost 8 bases, and 16 bases lay between the germline ends. Germline CDR1 is MNHEY and CDR2 is SVGAGI. The CDR3 DNA sequence: TGTGCCAGCAGACCCCAGGTGTGGCGAGGCTACACCTTC. This codes for CASRPQVWRGYTF.

The chain recombines TRBV24-1 with TRBJ2-7, with 9 bases lining up with TRBD1. Germline trimming cut 3 bases from V and 1 base from J; bases unmatched to any gene: 3. This CDR3 region has 15 residues. Germline lookup yields CDR1 KGHDR and CDR2 SFDVKD. In DNA, the CDR3 is TGTGCCACCAGTGATACCGGGACAGGGTCCTACGAGCAGTACTTC. Translated, it gives CATSDTGTGSYEQYF.

The rearrangement links TRBV11-2 to TRBJ2-7; 7 nucleotides line up with TRBD1. CDR3 size: 14 residues. CDR1 and CDR2 from the germline V gene are SGHAT and FQNNGV. J gave up 4 bases and V 4 bases, and 7 bases lay outside the gene matches. The CDR3 loop reads CASSSRQGGYEQYF. For the CDR3, the DNA is TGTGCCAGCAGCTCCCGACAGGGTGGGTACGAGCAGTACTTC.

The V gene is TRBV4-2, the J gene TRBJ1-5, with D hard to call. V shed 0 bases and J shed 2 bases, with 8 bases lying between them. Germline CDR1 and CDR2: LGHNA and YNFKEQ. The length of the CDR3 is 15 residues. Written as DNA, the CDR3 is TGTGCCAGCAGCCAAGATGGGCAGGGCAATCAGCCCCAGCATTTT. It codes for CASSQDGQGNQPQHF.

The rearrangement joins TRBV4-2 to TRBJ1-4, with D perhaps TRBD1 (5 bases). Between the trimmed V and J ends, which lost 0 bases and 5 bases, there was a span of 13 bases. CDR1 LGHNA and CDR2 YNFKEQ come from the germline V gene. CDR3 length: 16 amino acids. CDR3 nucleotide sequence: TGTGCCAGCAGCCAAGATACGTCAGGGTTCAATGAAAAACTGTTTTTT. Residues: CASSQDTSGFNEKLFF.

The chain is built from TRBV6-4 and TRBJ1-2; 8 bases align to TRBD1. CDR1 is MRHNA, CDR2 SNTAGT, per germline. V was clipped by 6 bases and J by 7 bases; unmatched bases: 13. The CDR3 runs 15 residues. The CDR3 loop reads CASRGQAGAGGGYTF. CDR3 DNA: TGTGCCAGCAGGGGACAGGCTGGAGCCGGGGGTGGCTACACCTTC.

This rearrangement joins TRBV20-1 to TRBJ2-5, with 7 bases identical to TRBD2. The CDR3 extends over 13 amino acids. Germline V gives CDR1 DFQATT, CDR2 SNEGSKA (reference sequence). After removal of 3 bases from V and 1 base from J, the junction contained 2 bases not matched to a gene. CDR3 DNA: TGCAGTGCTAGTGGGAGGGCCCAAGAGACCCAGTACTTC. It translates to CSASGRAQETQYF.

The V gene is TRBV28, the J gene TRBJ2-5; 11 nucleotides agree with TRBD2. The CDR3 is 16 amino acids. Germline V gives CDR1 MDHEN, CDR2 SYDVKM. The V gene end was trimmed by 6 bases and the J gene end by 7 bases; junction bases not matched to a gene: 13. Here the CDR3 DNA reads TGTGCCAGCAGCTCCCAGGGACTAGCGGATTTTGGGACCCAGTACTTC. Its protein product is CASSSQGLADFGTQYF.

This clone was counted only a few times. This chain uses TRBV28 with TRBJ1-1; 9 bases are shared with TRBD1. V dropped 3 bases and J dropped 1; count of bases not matched to a gene: 9. Looked up from germline, CDR1 is MDHEN and CDR2 is SYDVKM. The CDR3 is made up of 17 amino acids. The CDR3 protein is CASSFPGQGGPNTEAFF. DNA for the CDR3: TGTGCCAGCAGTTTCCCGGGACAGGGAGGTCCGAACACTGAAGCTTTCTTT. Full variable domain (rest looked up from reference TRBV28 and TRBJ1-1): DVKVTQSSRYLVKRTGEKVFLECVQDMDHENMFWYRQDPGLGLRLIYFSYDVKMKEKGDIPEGYSVSREKKERFSLILESASTNQTSMYLCASSFPGQGGPNTEAFFGQGTRLTVV.

The CDR3 here is CASSHRSGRAYEQYF. As DNA, the CDR3 is TGTGCCAGCTCCCATCGTAGCGGGAGGGCCTACGAGCAGTACTTC. The chain recombines TRBV28 with TRBJ2-7; 11 bases match TRBD2. J was trimmed by 2 bases and V by 8 bases; bases with no gene match: 8. This CDR3 is built from 15 residues. Looked up from germline, CDR1 is MDHEN and CDR2 is SYDVKM.

The chain is built from TRBV9 and TRBJ2-1, with 9 bases fitting TRBD2. The CDR3 is 14 residues long. Germline V gene lookup returns CDR1 SGDLS and CDR2 YYNGEE. V was pared by 3 bases and J by 8 bases, with 6 bases of the junction left unmatched. The DNA of the CDR3 is TGTGCCAGCAGCGGCCGCGGGAGGGCCTATGAGCAGTTCTTC. It is translated as CASSGRGRAYEQFF.

The V call is TRBV7-9, the J call TRBJ1-5; D gene uncertain. Trimming took 1 base from V and 5 from J, leaving 3 bases between them. This CDR3 contains 12 residues. Germline values: CDR1 SEHNR, CDR2 FQNEAQ (reference sequence). CDR3 region: CASSLVDQPQHF. CDR3 nucleotides: TGTGCCAGCAGCTTAGTCGATCAGCCCCAGCATTTT.

The genes are TRBV19 and TRBJ2-2; 9 nucleotides line up with TRBD2. V was pared by 3 bases and J by 2 bases, with 4 bases of the junction left unmatched. The germline V gene encodes CDR1 LNHDA and CDR2 SQIVND (reference sequence). The CDR3 length is 16 residues. CDR3: CASSIRLAGNTGELFF. Here the CDR3 DNA reads TGTGCCAGTAGTATTCGGCTAGCGGGAAACACCGGGGAGCTGTTTTTT.